This TCR beta chain is drawn from a study of vaccination and CD4 T cells after COVID-19 (dated by TCRdb to the early 2020s). Regarding the complete study: Convalescent patients had a positive SARS-CoV-2 result on nasal swab PCR, and of these patients, under ten had mild disease and one had severe disease. In the convalescent cohort there were six males and four females, among whom were two Hispanic individuals, seven Caucasians, two Asians and one multiracial person. Participants received two doses of either the Pfizer-BioNTech BNT162b2 vaccine (n=8) or the Moderna mRNA-1273 vaccine (n=2). Post-COVID blood samples were collected from convalescent patients a median of approximately 93 days after diagnosis, with a range of about 35 to 180 days. The time from the second vaccine dose to post-vaccine blood sampling had a median of around 72 days and ranged from about 14 to 250 days. The cultures were stimulated with overlapping spike peptide pools from SARS-CoV-2 and from the common cold coronaviruses HCoV-NL63, HCoV-OC43 and HCoV-229E. Control cultures used a CEFX viral epitope pool as positive control, an HIV-1 Nef peptide pool as negative control, or no peptide. In approximately ten COVID-19 convalescent patients and several infection-naive healthy vaccine recipients, the spike-specific CD4+ TCR repertoire before mRNA vaccination was compared with the repertoire after mRNA vaccination. Study-level results and caveats: In convalescent patients, nearly all vaccine-specific clones (304 of 307) were found to be mono-reactive for SARS-CoV-2 spike rather than cross-reactive with common cold coronaviruses. Among the post-vaccine SARS-CoV-2-reactive clones in convalescent patients, a median approximately 90% showed up only after vaccination, which suggests vaccine-specific priming. The study included relatively few convalescent patients and did not analyze early timepoints after natural infection. The median count of SARS-CoV-2-reactive clonotypes went up from 21 after infection to a few dozen after vaccination, although the change was not significant.

The trim is 0 bases for V and 7 bases for J, with a gap of 12 bases between the germline ends. In the germline V gene (reference sequence), CDR1 corresponds to DFQATT and CDR2 to SNEGSKA. Inclusive of the bounding cysteine and phenylalanine, the CDR3 is 13 residues long. Solely the CDR3 DNA is kept, with 39 bases framed from the first base. The treatment or condition label for this specimen denotes: roughly ten-day PBMC culture with coronavirus spike peptide pools or control peptides (ViraFEST assay). To expand antigen-specific T cells with peptide pools and then pick out the expanded clonotypes through TCR sequencing, the study relied on the ViraFEST assay. Positive SARS-CoV-2 PCR tests in the convalescent patients dated from March to December 2020, before Alpha, Beta and Delta variants emerged in the United States. Each well held two million PBMCs cultured with approximately 9.1 ug/ml peptide pools in IMDM containing approximately 5% human AB serum and roughly 9 IU/ml IL-2. On days 3 and 7, half of the culture medium was replaced with fresh IL-2-containing medium. After about 11 days of culture, CD4+ T cells were isolated by negative selection using the EasySep CD4+ T cell isolation kit. PBMCs were separated from whole blood using Ficoll-Paque Plus gradient centrifugation and then either used fresh or cryopreserved at -140C. Each culture condition was generally run in triplicate wells.

The library was made by PCR. DNA from cultured CD4+ T cells was subjected to TCR sequencing with the Oncomine TCR Beta short-read assay at the Johns Hopkins FTIC core. Genomic DNA was extracted from the cultured CD4+ T cells with the QIAamp micro DNA kit. The Oncomine TCR Beta libraries from cultured CD4+ T cells were pooled using unique dual indexes and then sequenced on an Illumina iSeq 100. The study's processing was this. Non-productive sequences were filtered out, and CDR3s that did not start with C, did not end with F or W, or were shorter than 7 amino acids were discarded. Antigen-specific clonotypes were identified using the MANAFEST web application through comparison of peptide-stimulated wells with reference and other culture wells. To be called positive, a clone needed an FDR below 0.05, an odds ratio above 5, and a productive frequency above 0.1% in at least two of three replicate wells. Clonotypes that were significantly expanded in both SARS-CoV-2 spike wells and at least one common cold coronavirus spike condition were defined as cross-reactive. Levenshtein distances (stringdist) and unrooted phylogenetic trees (ape) in R version 3.6.1 were used to assess CDR3 homology. The raw public data were reprocessed by TCRdb itself: fastp quality trimming at Q25, MiXCR clonotype calling, in-frame beta chains only. Every entry covers one CDR3 protein and lists the most common genes and DNA from its rows. TCRdb, not the original authors, processed these V and J calls. The sample table records 10,000 to 15,000 distinct CDR3 sequences; around 70% of these occur just once. In total, the top ten clones hold around 31% of the sample.

Remarks on this clonotype: What antigen it recognizes has not been identified. Base quality data are lacking; no much larger clone is found one base away.

The sample comprised CD4+ T cells from blood, cultured in vitro. The chain uses TRBV20-1 and TRBJ1-2; the D gene cannot be resolved reliably. This sequence was found in a human donor who had recovered from COVID-19. The DNA sequence is given as TGCAGTGCTAGAGATAGGGCAGCTCCTGGCTACACCTTC. Its protein is CSARDRAAPGYTF.